This TCR beta chain came from a study of response to subunit inactivated influenza vaccine. TCRdb re-analysed the RT-PCR reads in MiXCR, keeping a single row per CDR3 protein. In the table there are about 500,000 distinct CDR3 sequences, under 15% of which are singletons. Overall study findings and caveats: A suggestion made by the authors is that each seasonal influenza vaccination recruits few new T cells.

There are 14 residues in the CDR3. With 4 bases clipped from V and 6 bases from J, the junction kept 9 bases outside the gene matches. Germline loops: CDR1 SGHAT, CDR2 FQDESV (reference sequence). In the case of this clonotype: Its antigen is unidentified.

The TCR comes from a man aged 45-65 years who received an inactivated influenza vaccine. Sequencing used PBMCs from blood, obtained 35 to 45 days after vaccination. The chain carries TRBV11-1 and TRBJ2-7, with TRBD1 identical over 7 bases. The CDR3 loop reads CASSSPLTGVEQYF. CDR3 DNA sequence: TGTGCCAGCAGCTCACCCCTAACAGGGGTCGAGCAGTACTTC.